A selection of T cell receptor beta chains follows, all from one sample in a study of read filtering for tumor transcriptome and immune sequencing. TCRdb used MiXCR to reprocess the reads, holding one entry per CDR3 protein. The data show fewer than 30,000 distinct CDR3 sequences, with approximately 15% seen just once and about 41% held by the top ten. The source material was a population of CD138-negative cells sorted from bone marrow. The receptors were gathered from a donor at least 40 years old with multiple myeloma. CDR3s include the opening cysteine and the closing phenylalanine or tryptophan. Fields, in order: clone size, D gene, V gene, J gene, CDR3 protein, CDR3 DNA. A D gene is named only where the DNA matches it firmly. A clone size is listed for some rows: how often the clone was seen (once, few, many), or a class if it is expanded.

size: many; D: NA; V: TRBV29-1; J: TRBJ2-6; CDR3: CSVGGPGANVLTF; DNA: TGCAGCGTCGGAGGGCCTGGGGCCAACGTCCTGACTTTC
size: many; D: TRBD2; V: TRBV6-5; J: TRBJ2-1; CDR3: CASSYWTSGPFNYNEQFF; DNA: TGTGCCAGCAGTTACTGGACTAGCGGGCCTTTTAACTACAATGAGCAGTTCTTC
size: many; D: NA; V: TRBV7-9; J: TRBJ2-3; CDR3: CASSSEQDPTSTDTQYF; DNA: TGTGCCAGCAGCTCAGAGCAGGACCCTACTAGCACAGATACGCAGTATTTT
size: few; D: NA; V: TRBV6-6; J: TRBJ2-1; CDR3: CASSYVGGPANEQFF; DNA: TGTGCCAGCAGTTACGTTGGAGGTCCAGCCAATGAGCAGTTCTTC
size: many; D: TRBD1; V: TRBV30; J: TRBJ1-3; CDR3: CAWSTTRTGTGNTIYF; DNA: TGTGCCTGGAGTACAACTCGGACAGGGACTGGAAACACCATATATTTT
size: many; D: TRBD2; V: TRBV12-3/TRBV12-4; J: TRBJ2-1; CDR3: CASSLRTSGLSSSSYNEQFF; DNA: TGTGCCAGCAGTCTACGGACTAGCGGGTTATCTTCGAGCTCCTACAATGAGCAGTTCTTC
size: many; D: TRBD2; V: TRBV2; J: TRBJ2-1; CDR3: CASLFLAGVTDEQFF; DNA: TGTGCCAGCCTCTTTCTAGCGGGAGTCACCGATGAGCAGTTCTTC
size: many; D: NA; V: TRBV3-1; J: TRBJ1-1; CDR3: CASSADSRRTEAFF; DNA: TGTGCCAGCAGCGCGGACAGTCGGAGGACTGAAGCTTTCTTT
size: many; D: TRBD2; V: TRBV2; J: TRBJ2-1; CDR3: CASSEFTSGSYNEQFF; DNA: TGTGCCAGCAGTGAGTTTACTAGCGGCTCCTACAATGAGCAGTTCTTC
size: many; D: NA; V: TRBV20-1; J: TRBJ2-3; CDR3: CSAREVVGGPTDTQYF; DNA: TGCAGTGCTAGAGAGGTTGTGGGCGGCCCCACAGATACGCAGTATTTT
size: many; D: NA; V: TRBV14; J: TRBJ2-7; CDR3: CASSQMKGTVSYEQYF; DNA: TGTGCCAGCAGCCAAATGAAGGGGACTGTCTCCTACGAGCAGTACTTC
size: many; D: NA; V: TRBV13; J: TRBJ2-7; CDR3: CASSLRQGTYEQYF; DNA: TGTGCCAGCAGCTTACGCCAGGGTACTTACGAGCAGTACTTC
size: many; D: NA; V: TRBV29-1; J: TRBJ1-5; CDR3: CSVSGQGGNQPQHF; DNA: TGCAGCGTATCGGGTCAAGGAGGCAATCAGCCCCAGCATTTT
size: many; D: NA; V: TRBV2; J: TRBJ2-1; CDR3: CASRIQGSYEQFF; DNA: TGTGCCAGCAGGATACAGGGAAGCTATGAGCAGTTCTTC
size: many; D: NA; V: TRBV7-3; J: TRBJ2-1; CDR3: CASSLNPGIDEQFF; DNA: TGTGCCAGCAGCTTAAACCCCGGCATCGATGAGCAGTTCTTC
size: many; D: NA; V: TRBV28; J: TRBJ2-7; CDR3: CASSLVQGRREQYF; DNA: TGTGCCAGCAGTTTAGTACAGGGTCGGCGCGAGCAGTACTTC
size: NA; D: TRBD1; V: TRBV6-6; J: TRBJ1-2; CDR3: CASRPITGGRNYGYAF; DNA: TGTGCCAGCAGACCCATTACAGGGGGGAGGAACTATGGCTACGCCTTC
size: many; D: TRBD2; V: TRBV19; J: TRBJ2-1; CDR3: CASSPRSWAGGTSYNEQFF; DNA: TGTGCCAGTAGTCCCCGCTCCTGGGCGGGAGGAACCTCCTACAATGAGCAGTTCTTC